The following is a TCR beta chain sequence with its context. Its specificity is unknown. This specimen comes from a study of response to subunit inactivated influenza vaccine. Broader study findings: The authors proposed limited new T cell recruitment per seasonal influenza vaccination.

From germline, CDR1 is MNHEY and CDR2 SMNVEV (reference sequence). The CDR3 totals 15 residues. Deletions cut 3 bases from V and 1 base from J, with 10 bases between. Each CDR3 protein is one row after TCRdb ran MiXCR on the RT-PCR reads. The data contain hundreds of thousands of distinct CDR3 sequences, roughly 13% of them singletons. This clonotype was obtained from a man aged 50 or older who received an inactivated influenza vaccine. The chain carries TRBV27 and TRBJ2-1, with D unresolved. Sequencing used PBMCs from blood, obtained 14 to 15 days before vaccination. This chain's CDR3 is CASSFDVPSYNEQFF. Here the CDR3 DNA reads TGTGCCAGCAGTTTTGATGTGCCTTCCTACAATGAGCAGTTCTTC.